Included here is one T cell receptor (beta chain) sequence, with context. What it recognizes is unknown. This specimen comes from a study of regulatory T cells in long-lasting Graves disease. Sequencing libraries for TCR beta were prepared with iRepertoire HTBI primers and Arm-PCR of CDR3 regions. TCRdb fed the multiplex PCR reads into MiXCR, producing one record per CDR3 protein. The repertoire holds approximately 350,000 distinct CDR3 sequences, with around 15% as singletons. Specified time point: newly diagnosed GD, antithyroid drugs for less than 3 months. The authors made the TCR library using RNA they extracted from PBMCs. V lost 10 bases to trimming and J lost 0 bases, with 7 bases between them. Germline CDR1 is LNHDA and CDR2 is SQIVND (reference sequence). The CDR3 extends over 12 amino acids. General study results and limits: Reduced TCR diversity was observed in persistent Graves' patients versus newly diagnosed patients.

The same specimen was also included in a second study, on T cells in Graves' hyperthyroidism and ophthalmopathy. That investigation notes: The primer set for the first-round RT-PCR of the TCR CDR3 was HTBI.

The genes are TRBV19 and TRBJ1-5; tentative D call: TRBD1 (5 bases). The TCR comes from a young woman with Graves disease. The material sequenced was peripheral blood mononuclear cells (PBMCs), taken at new diagnosis, from a patient treated with antithyroid drugs. CDR3 bases: TGTGCCACAGGGAATAGCAATCAGCCCCAGCATTTT. Translating gives CATGNSNQPQHF.